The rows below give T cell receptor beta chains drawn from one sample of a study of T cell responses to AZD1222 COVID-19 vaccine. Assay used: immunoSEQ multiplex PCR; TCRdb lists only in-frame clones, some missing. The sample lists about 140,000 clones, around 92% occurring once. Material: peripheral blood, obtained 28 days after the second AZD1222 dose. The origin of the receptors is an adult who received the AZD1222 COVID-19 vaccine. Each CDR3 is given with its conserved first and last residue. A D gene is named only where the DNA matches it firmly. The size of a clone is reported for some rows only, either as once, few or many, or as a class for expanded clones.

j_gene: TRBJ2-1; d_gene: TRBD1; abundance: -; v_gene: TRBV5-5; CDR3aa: CASSVQGANEQFF; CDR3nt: TGTGCCAGCAGCGTCCAGGGGGCGAATGAGCAGTTCTTC
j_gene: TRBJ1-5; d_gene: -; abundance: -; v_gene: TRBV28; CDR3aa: CASRTGQGNQPQHF; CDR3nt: TGTGCCAGCAGAACCGGCCAGGGCAATCAGCCCCAGCATTTT
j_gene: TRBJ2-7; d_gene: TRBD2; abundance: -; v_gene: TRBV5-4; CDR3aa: CASSPGLAEVSYEQYF; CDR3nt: TGTGCCAGCAGCCCCGGACTAGCGGAGGTCTCCTACGAGCAGTACTTC
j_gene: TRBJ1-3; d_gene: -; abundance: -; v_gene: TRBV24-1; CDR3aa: CATSEGTMSGNTIYF; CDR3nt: TGTGCCACCAGCGAGGGAACCATGTCTGGAAACACCATATATTTT
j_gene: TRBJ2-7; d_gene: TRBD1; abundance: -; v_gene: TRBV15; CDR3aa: CATSRDGDRGYEQYF; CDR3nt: TGTGCCACCAGCAGGGACGGGGACAGGGGTTACGAGCAGTACTTC
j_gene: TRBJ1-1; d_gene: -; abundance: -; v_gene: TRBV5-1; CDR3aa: CASSPEPAWTEAFF; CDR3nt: TGCGCCAGCAGCCCTGAACCGGCTTGGACTGAAGCTTTCTTT
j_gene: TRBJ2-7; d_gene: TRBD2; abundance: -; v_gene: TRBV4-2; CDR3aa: CASSQDASGNPLTHEQYF; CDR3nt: TGTGCCAGCAGCCAAGACGCTAGCGGCAACCCCTTGACTCACGAGCAGTACTTC
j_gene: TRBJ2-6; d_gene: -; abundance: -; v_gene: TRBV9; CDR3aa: CASSVAPTLSSGANVLTF; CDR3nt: TGTGCCAGCAGCGTAGCTCCGACCCTGAGCTCTGGGGCCAACGTCCTGACTTTC
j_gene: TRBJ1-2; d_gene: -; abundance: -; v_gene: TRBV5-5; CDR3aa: CASSLGTGLSYGYTF; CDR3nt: TGTGCCAGCAGCTTGGGAACAGGGCTTAGCTATGGCTACACCTTC
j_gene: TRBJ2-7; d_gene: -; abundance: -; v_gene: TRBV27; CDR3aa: CASSLRGGNTAYEQYF; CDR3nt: TGTGCCAGCAGTTTAAGAGGGGGGAATACCGCCTACGAGCAGTACTTC
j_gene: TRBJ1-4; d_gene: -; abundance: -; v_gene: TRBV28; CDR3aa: CASSFGGGRDEKLFF; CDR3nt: TGTGCCAGCAGTTTTGGTGGGGGGCGCGATGAAAAACTGTTTTTT
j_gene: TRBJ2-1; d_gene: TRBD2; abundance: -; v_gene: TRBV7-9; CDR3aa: CASSLVGRADEQFF; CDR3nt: TGTGCCAGCAGCTTAGTCGGGAGGGCCGATGAGCAGTTCTTC
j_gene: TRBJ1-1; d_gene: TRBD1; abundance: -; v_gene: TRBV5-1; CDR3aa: CASSLAAGTGGTEAFF; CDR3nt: TGCGCCAGCAGCTTGGCCGCCGGGACAGGGGGCACTGAAGCTTTCTTT
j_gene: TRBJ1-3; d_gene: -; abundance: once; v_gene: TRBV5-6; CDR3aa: CASSPHGSNSGNTIYF; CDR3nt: TGTGCCAGCAGCCCCCACGGGTCTAACTCTGGAAACACCATATATTTT
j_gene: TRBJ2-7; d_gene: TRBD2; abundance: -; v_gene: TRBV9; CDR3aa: CASSPTSGGAYEQYF; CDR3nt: TGTGCCAGCAGCCCAACTAGCGGGGGAGCCTACGAGCAGTACTTC
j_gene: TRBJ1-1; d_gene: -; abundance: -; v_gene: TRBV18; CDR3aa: CASSPNRINTEAFF; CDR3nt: TGTGCCAGCTCACCAAACAGGATAAACACTGAAGCTTTCTTT
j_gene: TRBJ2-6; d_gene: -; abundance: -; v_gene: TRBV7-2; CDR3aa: CASSLTGIGANVLTF; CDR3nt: TGTGCCAGCAGCCTTACAGGGATTGGGGCCAACGTCCTGACTTTC
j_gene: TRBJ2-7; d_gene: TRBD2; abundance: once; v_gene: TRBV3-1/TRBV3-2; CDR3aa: CASRLSGRAYEQYF; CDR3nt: TGTGCCAGCAGACTTAGCGGGAGGGCCTACGAGCAGTACTTC
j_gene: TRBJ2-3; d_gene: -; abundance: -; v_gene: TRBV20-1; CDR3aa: CSAPELDTQYF; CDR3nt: TGCAGTGCCCCGGAGCTAGATACGCAGTATTTT
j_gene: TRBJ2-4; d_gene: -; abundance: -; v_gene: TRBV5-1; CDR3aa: CASSLGQAQNIQYF; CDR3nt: TGCGCCAGCAGCTTGGGGCAGGCTCAAAACATTCAGTACTTC
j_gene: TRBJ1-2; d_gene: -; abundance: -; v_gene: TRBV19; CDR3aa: CASTALDRVSYGYTF; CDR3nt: TGTGCCAGTACCGCCTTGGACCGAGTGTCGTATGGCTACACCTTC
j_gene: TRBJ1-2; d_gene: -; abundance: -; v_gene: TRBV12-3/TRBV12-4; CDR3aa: CASSLAGNYGYTF; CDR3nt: TGTGCCAGCAGTTTAGCAGGGAACTATGGCTACACCTTC
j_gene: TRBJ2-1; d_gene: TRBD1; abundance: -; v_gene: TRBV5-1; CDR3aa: CASSLARTGINNEQFF; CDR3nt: TGCGCCAGCAGCTTGGCCAGGACAGGAATCAACAATGAGCAGTTCTTC
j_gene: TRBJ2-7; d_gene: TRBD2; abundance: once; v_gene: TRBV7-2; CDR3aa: CASGKGSLAGGEQYF; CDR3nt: TGTGCCAGCGGCAAAGGGTCTCTAGCGGGGGGCGAGCAGTACTTC
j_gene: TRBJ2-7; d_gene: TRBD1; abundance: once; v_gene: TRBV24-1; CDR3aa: CATSDSTGVEQYF; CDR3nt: TGTGCCACCAGTGACTCAACAGGGGTCGAGCAGTACTTC
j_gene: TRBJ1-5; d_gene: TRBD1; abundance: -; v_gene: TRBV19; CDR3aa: CASSGTVGQPQHF; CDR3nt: TGTGCCAGTAGTGGGACAGTCGGTCAGCCCCAGCATTTT
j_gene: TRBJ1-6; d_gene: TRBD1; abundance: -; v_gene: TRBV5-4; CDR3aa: CASSGTGDNSPLHF; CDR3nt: TGTGCCAGCAGCGGGACAGGGGATAATTCACCCCTCCACTTT
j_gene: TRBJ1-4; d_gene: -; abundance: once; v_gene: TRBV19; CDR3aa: CASSASTAREKLFF; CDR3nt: TGTGCCAGTAGCGCGTCGACAGCCCGCGAAAAACTGTTTTTT
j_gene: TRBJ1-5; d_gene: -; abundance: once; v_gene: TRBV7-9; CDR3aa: CASSPDGNQPQHF; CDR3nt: TGTGCCAGCAGCCCGGACGGAAATCAGCCCCAGCATTTT
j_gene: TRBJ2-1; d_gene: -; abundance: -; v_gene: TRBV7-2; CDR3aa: CASSLVRGTYNEQFF; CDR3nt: TGTGCCAGCAGCTTAGTCCGGGGTACCTACAATGAGCAGTTCTTC
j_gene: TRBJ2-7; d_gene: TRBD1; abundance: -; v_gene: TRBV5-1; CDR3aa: CASSPATGVAYEQYF; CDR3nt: TGCGCCAGCAGCCCGGCCACAGGGGTGGCCTACGAGCAGTACTTC
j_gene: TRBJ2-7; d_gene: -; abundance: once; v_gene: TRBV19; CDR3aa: CASNPGLSYEQYF; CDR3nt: TGTGCCAGTAACCCAGGGTTGTCCTACGAGCAGTACTTC
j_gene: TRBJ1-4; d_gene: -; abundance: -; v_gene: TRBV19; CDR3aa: CASMGPGREKLFF; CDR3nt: TGTGCCAGTATGGGACCGGGGCGGGAAAAACTGTTTTTT
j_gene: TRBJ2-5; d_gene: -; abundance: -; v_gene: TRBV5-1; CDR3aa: CASSLGGGLLQETQYF; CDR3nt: TGCGCCAGCAGCTTAGGAGGGGGGCTTCTCCAAGAGACCCAGTACTTC
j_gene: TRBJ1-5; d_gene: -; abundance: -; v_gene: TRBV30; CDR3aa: CAWSLPGAPQHF; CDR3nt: TGTGCCTGGAGTCTCCCCGGGGCTCCCCAGCATTTT
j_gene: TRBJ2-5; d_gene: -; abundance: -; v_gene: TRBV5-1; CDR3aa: CASSLGGGGETQYF; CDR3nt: TGCGCCAGCAGCTTGGGGGGAGGAGGAGAGACCCAGTACTTC
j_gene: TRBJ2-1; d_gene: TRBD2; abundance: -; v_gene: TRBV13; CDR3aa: CASSSLAGWAYNEQFF; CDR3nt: TGTGCCAGCAGCTCCCTAGCGGGATGGGCCTACAATGAGCAGTTCTTC
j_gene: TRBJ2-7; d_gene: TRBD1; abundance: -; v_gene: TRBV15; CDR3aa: CATSGGQGANYEQYF; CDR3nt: TGTGCCACCAGCGGCGGACAGGGGGCGAACTACGAGCAGTACTTC
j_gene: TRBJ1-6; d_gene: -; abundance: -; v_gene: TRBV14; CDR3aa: CASSPLGTANSPLHF; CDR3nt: TGTGCCAGCAGCCCCCTAGGTACAGCTAATTCACCCCTCCACTTT
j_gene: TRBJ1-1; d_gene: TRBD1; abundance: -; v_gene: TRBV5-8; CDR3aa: CASSYTGTVNTEAFF; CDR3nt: TGTGCCAGCAGCTATACCGGGACAGTGAACACTGAAGCTTTCTTT
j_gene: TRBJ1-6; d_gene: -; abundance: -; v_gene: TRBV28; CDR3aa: CASSPRGGYNSPLHF; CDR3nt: TGTGCCAGCAGTCCTCGAGGGGGGTATAATTCACCCCTCCACTTT
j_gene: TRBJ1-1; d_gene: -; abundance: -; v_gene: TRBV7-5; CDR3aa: CARSPTIRDRVYEAFF; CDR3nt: TGTGCCAGAAGCCCCACCATCCGGGACAGAGTCTATGAAGCTTTCTTT
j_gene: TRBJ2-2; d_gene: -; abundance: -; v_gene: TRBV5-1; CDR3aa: CASSLAFSGNTGELFF; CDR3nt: TGCGCCAGCAGCTTGGCCTTTAGCGGAAACACCGGGGAGCTGTTTTTT
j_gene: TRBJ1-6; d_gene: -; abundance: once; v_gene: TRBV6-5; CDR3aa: CASSTTGTNSPLHF; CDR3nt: TGTGCCAGCAGTACAACAGGGACCAATTCACCCCTCCACTTT
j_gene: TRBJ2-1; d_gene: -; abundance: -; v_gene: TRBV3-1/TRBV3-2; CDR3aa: CASSLRHPQASYYNEQFF; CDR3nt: TGTGCCAGCAGCCTCCGGCACCCCCAGGCCAGCTACTACAATGAGCAGTTCTTC
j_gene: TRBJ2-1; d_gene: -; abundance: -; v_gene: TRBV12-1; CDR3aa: CASSFRSGCSYNEQFF; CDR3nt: TGTGCCAGCAGCTTTAGGTCGGGCTGCTCCTACAATGAGCAGTTCTTC
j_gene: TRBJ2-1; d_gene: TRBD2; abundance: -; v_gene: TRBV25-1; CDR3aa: CASSEVGSGNRREQFF; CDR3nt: TGTGCCAGCAGTGAAGTTGGGAGCGGGAACCGCCGGGAGCAGTTCTTC
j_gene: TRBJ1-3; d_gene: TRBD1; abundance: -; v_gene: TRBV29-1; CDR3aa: CSVEDTGGSGNTIYF; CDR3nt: TGCAGCGTTGAAGATACAGGGGGGTCTGGAAACACCATATATTTT
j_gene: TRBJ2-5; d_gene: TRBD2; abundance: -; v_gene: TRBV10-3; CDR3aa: CAISEPGLQETQYF; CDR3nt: TGTGCCATCAGTGAACCGGGACTACAAGAGACCCAGTACTTC
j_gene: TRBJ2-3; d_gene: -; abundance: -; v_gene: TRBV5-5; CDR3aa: CASSLTGSSGTDTQYF; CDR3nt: TGTGCCAGCAGCTTAACCGGGTCCTCTGGGACAGATACGCAGTATTTT
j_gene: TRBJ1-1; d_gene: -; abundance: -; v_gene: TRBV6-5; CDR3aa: CASSYFGVTEAFF; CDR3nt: TGTGCCAGCAGTTACTTCGGGGTTACTGAAGCTTTCTTT
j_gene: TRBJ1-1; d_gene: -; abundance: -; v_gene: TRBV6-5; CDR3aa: CASSYSGFMNTEAFF; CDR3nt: TGTGCCAGCAGTTACTCTGGGTTTATGAACACTGAAGCTTTCTTT
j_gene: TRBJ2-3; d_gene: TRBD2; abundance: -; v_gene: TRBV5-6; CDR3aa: CASSYWTSGRTDTQYF; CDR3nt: TGTGCCAGCAGCTATTGGACTAGCGGGAGAACAGATACGCAGTATTTT